A single T cell receptor (beta chain) is shown here with its context. This study enrolled people aged about 18 to 95 from roughly 22 US geographic areas. Assignment of participants to cohorts was predicated upon participant-reported clinical history. The CDR3 contains 15 residues. Germline V CDR1 and CDR2: MGHRA, YSYEKL. With 1 base removed from V and 5 bases from J, the gap between germline ends came to 9 bases. The sample comes from a study of blood T cell repertoires in COVID-19. Methods used by the authors: Amplified reference gene primers provided the basis for estimating nucleated cell counts. The method was immunoSEQ multiplex PCR; TCRdb's version includes in-frame clones alone and lacks a portion of them. V, J and clone size were drawn from that table, and D and trimming were deduced from the DNA. Altogether 280,000 or so clones are present, about 90% being singletons, with the ten largest covering 1.7%.

The specimen sequenced was PBMCs or T cells enriched from blood (not recorded which). The clonotype comes from a young woman with acute COVID-19. The chain is built from TRBV4-1 and TRBJ1-6; tentative D call: TRBD1 (6 bases). The CDR3 sequence: CASSQAQGNNSPLHF. The CDR3 DNA reads as TGCGCCAGCAGCCAAGCTCAGGGGAATAATTCACCCCTCCACTTT.